Listed below are T cell receptor beta chains from one sample, sequenced in a study of beta chain features in type 1 diabetes. Measured with immunoSEQ multiplex PCR; TCRdb has only the in-frame clones, and not every one. The sample lists about 660,000 clones, over 12% seen once, with less than 0.04% in the top ten. Specimen: naive CD4+ T cells from blood. All receptors come from a man younger than 35 with type 1 diabetes. Both conserved end residues are part of each CDR3. A D gene is named only where the DNA matches it firmly. Size is stated for part of the rows, as once, few or many counts, or as a class when the clone is expanded.

abundance: .
v_gene: TRBV28
d_gene: .
j_gene: TRBJ2-1
CDR3aa: CASRLGGGSSYNEQFF
CDR3nt: TGTGCCAGCAGACTAGGGGGGGGAAGCTCCTACAATGAGCAGTTCTTC

abundance: .
v_gene: TRBV4-3
d_gene: .
j_gene: TRBJ2-5
CDR3aa: CASSRTVQETQYF
CDR3nt: TGCGCCAGCAGCCGGACAGTCCAAGAGACCCAGTACTTC

abundance: few
v_gene: TRBV2
d_gene: TRBD2
j_gene: TRBJ2-4
CDR3aa: CASSSRLSGTKNIQYF
CDR3nt: TGTGCCAGCAGTTCCCGACTAAGCGGGACCAAAAACATTCAGTACTTC

abundance: .
v_gene: TRBV6-5
d_gene: .
j_gene: TRBJ1-1
CDR3aa: CASSQKLSEAFF
CDR3nt: TGTGCCAGCAGTCAAAAGCTGTCTGAAGCTTTCTTT

abundance: few
v_gene: TRBV28
d_gene: .
j_gene: TRBJ2-1
CDR3aa: CASSLDGYNEQFF
CDR3nt: TGTGCCAGCAGTTTAGACGGTTACAATGAGCAGTTCTTC

abundance: .
v_gene: TRBV18
d_gene: .
j_gene: TRBJ2-7
CDR3aa: CASSPPETGVYEQYF
CDR3nt: TGTGCCAGCTCACCACCGGAAACAGGCGTCTACGAGCAGTACTTC

abundance: few
v_gene: TRBV18
d_gene: .
j_gene: TRBJ2-3
CDR3aa: CASSPTAPGTDTQYF
CDR3nt: TGTGCCAGCTCACCTACGGCCCCCGGGACAGATACGCAGTATTTT

abundance: .
v_gene: TRBV5-1
d_gene: .
j_gene: TRBJ1-1
CDR3aa: CASSLDPAAEAFF
CDR3nt: TGCGCCAGCAGCTTGGACCCGGCTGCTGAAGCTTTCTTT

abundance: .
v_gene: TRBV30
d_gene: .
j_gene: TRBJ1-5
CDR3aa: CAWSEDSNQPQHF
CDR3nt: TGTGCCTGGAGTGAGGATAGCAATCAGCCCCAGCATTTT

abundance: .
v_gene: TRBV25-1
d_gene: .
j_gene: TRBJ1-6
CDR3aa: CASSEYGTARSSPLHF
CDR3nt: TGTGCCAGCAGTGAATACGGAACAGCGAGATCTTCACCCCTCCACTTT

abundance: .
v_gene: TRBV7-6
d_gene: .
j_gene: TRBJ2-1
CDR3aa: CASSFRPQTAIDNEQFF
CDR3nt: TGTGCCAGCAGCTTTAGACCACAGACCGCAATTGACAATGAGCAGTTCTTC

abundance: .
v_gene: TRBV30
d_gene: .
j_gene: TRBJ1-1
CDR3aa: CAWSAGANTEAFF
CDR3nt: TGTGCCTGGTCGGCAGGGGCAAACACTGAAGCTTTCTTT

abundance: .
v_gene: TRBV10-3
d_gene: TRBD1
j_gene: TRBJ1-5
CDR3aa: CAIRGQGGNQPQHF
CDR3nt: TGTGCCATCAGGGGACAGGGCGGCAATCAGCCCCAGCATTTT

abundance: few
v_gene: TRBV30
d_gene: TRBD1
j_gene: TRBJ1-6
CDR3aa: CAWSVDRGRIFHF
CDR3nt: TGTGCCTGGAGTGTGGACAGGGGACGAATTTTCCACTTT

abundance: .
v_gene: TRBV2
d_gene: .
j_gene: TRBJ2-6
CDR3aa: CASSEETNVLTF
CDR3nt: TGTGCCAGCAGTGAAGAAACCAACGTCCTGACTTTC

abundance: .
v_gene: TRBV9
d_gene: .
j_gene: TRBJ1-4
CDR3aa: CASSGGARRDEKLFF
CDR3nt: TGTGCCAGCAGCGGGGGTGCTCGAAGGGATGAAAAACTGTTTTTT

abundance: .
v_gene: TRBV6-5
d_gene: .
j_gene: TRBJ2-7
CDR3aa: CASSDRDTNYEQYF
CDR3nt: TGTGCCAGCAGCGACCGGGACACGAACTACGAGCAGTACTTC

abundance: .
v_gene: TRBV29-1
d_gene: .
j_gene: TRBJ2-1
CDR3aa: CSVELRTYNEQFF
CDR3nt: TGCAGCGTTGAACTGAGGACCTACAATGAGCAGTTCTTC

abundance: .
v_gene: TRBV29-1
d_gene: .
j_gene: TRBJ1-2
CDR3aa: CSVDGQSNYGYTF
CDR3nt: TGCAGCGTTGATGGCCAGAGTAACTATGGCTACACCTTC

abundance: .
v_gene: TRBV6-5
d_gene: TRBD2
j_gene: TRBJ2-1
CDR3aa: CASRRKAGGPGEQFF
CDR3nt: TGTGCCAGCAGGAGAAAAGCGGGAGGGCCGGGTGAGCAGTTCTTC

abundance: few
v_gene: TRBV30
d_gene: TRBD1
j_gene: TRBJ2-7
CDR3aa: CAWSVLGQGVYEQYF
CDR3nt: TGTGCCTGGAGTGTATTAGGACAGGGGGTTTACGAGCAGTACTTC

abundance: once
v_gene: TRBV9
d_gene: TRBD1
j_gene: TRBJ1-2
CDR3aa: CASSVGQGLGYTF
CDR3nt: TGTGCCAGCAGCGTAGGACAGGGCCTTGGCTACACCTTC

abundance: .
v_gene: TRBV19
d_gene: .
j_gene: TRBJ2-2
CDR3aa: CASRNGGTGELFF
CDR3nt: TGTGCCAGTAGGAACGGAGGGACCGGGGAGCTGTTTTTT

abundance: few
v_gene: TRBV2
d_gene: TRBD2
j_gene: TRBJ2-5
CDR3aa: CASRGLAQETQYF
CDR3nt: TGTGCCAGCAGAGGACTAGCGCAAGAGACCCAGTACTTC

abundance: few
v_gene: TRBV2
d_gene: .
j_gene: TRBJ2-2
CDR3aa: CASSEGLGTGELFF
CDR3nt: TGTGCCAGCAGTGAGGGATTAGGCACCGGGGAGCTGTTTTTT

abundance: few
v_gene: TRBV14
d_gene: .
j_gene: TRBJ1-5
CDR3aa: CASGGGNQPQHF
CDR3nt: TGTGCCAGCGGGGGTGGCAATCAGCCCCAGCATTTT